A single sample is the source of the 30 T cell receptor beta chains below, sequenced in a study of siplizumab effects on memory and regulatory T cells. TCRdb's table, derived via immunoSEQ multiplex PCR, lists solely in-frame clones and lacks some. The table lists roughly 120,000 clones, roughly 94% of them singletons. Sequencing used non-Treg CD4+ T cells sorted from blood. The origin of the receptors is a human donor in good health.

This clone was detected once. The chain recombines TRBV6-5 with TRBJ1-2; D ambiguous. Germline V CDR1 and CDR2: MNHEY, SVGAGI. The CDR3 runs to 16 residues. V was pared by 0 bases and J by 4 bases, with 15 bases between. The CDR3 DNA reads TGTGCCAGCAGTTACTCGATCCCGGTCTTCGGCTATGGCTACACCTTC. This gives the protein CASSYSIPVFGYGYTF.

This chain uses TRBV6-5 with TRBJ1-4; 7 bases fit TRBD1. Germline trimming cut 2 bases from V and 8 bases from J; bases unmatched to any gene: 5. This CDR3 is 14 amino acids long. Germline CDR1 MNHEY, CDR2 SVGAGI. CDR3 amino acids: CASSYRGRREKLFF. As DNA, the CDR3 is TGTGCCAGCAGTTACAGGGGGCGGAGAGAAAAACTGTTTTTT.

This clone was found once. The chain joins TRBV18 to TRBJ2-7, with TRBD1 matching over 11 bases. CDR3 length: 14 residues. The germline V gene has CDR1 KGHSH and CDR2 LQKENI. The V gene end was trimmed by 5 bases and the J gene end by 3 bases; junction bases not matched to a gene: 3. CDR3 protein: CASSSGQGVYEQYF. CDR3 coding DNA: TGTGCCAGCTCATCGGGACAGGGGGTCTACGAGCAGTACTTC. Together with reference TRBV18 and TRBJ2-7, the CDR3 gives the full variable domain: NAGVMQNPRHLVRRRGQEARLRCSPMKGHSHVYWYRQLPEEGLKFMVYLQKENIIDESGMPKERFSAEFPKEGPSILRIQQVVRGDSAAYFCASSSGQGVYEQYFGPGTRLTVT.

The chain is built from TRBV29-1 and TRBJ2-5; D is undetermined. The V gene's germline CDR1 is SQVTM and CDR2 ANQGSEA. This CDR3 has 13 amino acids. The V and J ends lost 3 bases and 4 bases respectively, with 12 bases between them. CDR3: CSVEQVRRETQYF. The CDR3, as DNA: TGCAGCGTTGAGCAGGTGCGGCGAGAGACCCAGTACTTC.

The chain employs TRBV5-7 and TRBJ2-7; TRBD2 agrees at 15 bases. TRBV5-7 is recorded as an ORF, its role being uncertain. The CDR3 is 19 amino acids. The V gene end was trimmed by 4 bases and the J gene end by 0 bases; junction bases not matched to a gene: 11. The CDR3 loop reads CASSLRWTSGGASSYEQYF. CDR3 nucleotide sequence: TGTGCCAGCAGCCTACGGTGGACTAGCGGGGGGGCTTCCTCCTACGAGCAGTACTTC.

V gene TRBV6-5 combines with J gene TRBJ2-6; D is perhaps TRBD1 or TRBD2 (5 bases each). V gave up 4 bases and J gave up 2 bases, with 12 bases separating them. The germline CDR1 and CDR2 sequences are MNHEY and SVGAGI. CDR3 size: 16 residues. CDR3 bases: TGTGCCAGCAGTTTCGGCCGGGGCGCTGGGGCCAACGTCCTGACTTTC. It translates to CASSFGRGAGANVLTF.

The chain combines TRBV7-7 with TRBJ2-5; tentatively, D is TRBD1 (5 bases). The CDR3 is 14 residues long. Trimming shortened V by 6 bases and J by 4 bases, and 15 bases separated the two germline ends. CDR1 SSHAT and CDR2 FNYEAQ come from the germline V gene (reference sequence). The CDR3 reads CASSKVGQGETQYF. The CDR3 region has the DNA TGTGCCAGCAGTAAGGTGGGGCAGGGAGAGACCCAGTACTTC.

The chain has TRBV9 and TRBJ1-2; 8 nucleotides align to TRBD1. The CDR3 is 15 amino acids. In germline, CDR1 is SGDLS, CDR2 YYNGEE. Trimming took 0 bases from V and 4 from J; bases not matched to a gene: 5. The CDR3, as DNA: TGTGCCAGCAGCGTAGCAACAGGGGGGATCTATGGCTACACCTTC. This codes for CASSVATGGIYGYTF.

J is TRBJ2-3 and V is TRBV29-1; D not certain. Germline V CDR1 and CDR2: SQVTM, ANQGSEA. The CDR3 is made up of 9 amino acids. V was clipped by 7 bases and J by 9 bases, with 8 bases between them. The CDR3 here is CSAGPTQYF. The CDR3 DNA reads TGCAGCGCCGGGCCCACGCAGTATTTT.

The CDR3 sequence is CASSPRQGSSYEQYF. In DNA form, the CDR3 reads TGTGCCAGCTCACCTCGACAGGGGAGCTCCTACGAGCAGTACTTC. The chain recombines TRBV18 with TRBJ2-7; 8 positions match TRBD1. With 3 bases clipped from V and 0 bases from J, the junction kept 4 bases outside the gene matches. The CDR3 covers 15 residues. Germline-derived CDR1 and CDR2 are KGHSH and LQKENI.

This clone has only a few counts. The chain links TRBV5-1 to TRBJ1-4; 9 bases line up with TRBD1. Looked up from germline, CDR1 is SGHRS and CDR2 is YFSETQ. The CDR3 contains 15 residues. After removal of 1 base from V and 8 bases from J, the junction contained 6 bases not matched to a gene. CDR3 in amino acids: CASSLLDRGWEKLFF. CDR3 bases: TGCGCCAGCAGCTTGCTGGACAGGGGTTGGGAAAAACTGTTTTTT.

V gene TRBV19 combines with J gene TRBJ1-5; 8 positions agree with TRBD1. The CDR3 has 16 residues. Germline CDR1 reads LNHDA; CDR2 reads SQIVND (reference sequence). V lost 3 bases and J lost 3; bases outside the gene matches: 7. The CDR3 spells CASSIGQGTHNQPQHF. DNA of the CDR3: TGTGCCAGTAGTATCGGACAGGGAACCCACAATCAGCCCCAGCATTTT.

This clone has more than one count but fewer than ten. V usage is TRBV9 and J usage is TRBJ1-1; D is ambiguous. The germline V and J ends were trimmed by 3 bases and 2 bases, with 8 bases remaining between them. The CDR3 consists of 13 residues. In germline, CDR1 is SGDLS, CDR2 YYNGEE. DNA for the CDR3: TGTGCCAGCAGCGGAGGGTTTAACACTGAAGCTTTCTTT. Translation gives CASSGGFNTEAFF.

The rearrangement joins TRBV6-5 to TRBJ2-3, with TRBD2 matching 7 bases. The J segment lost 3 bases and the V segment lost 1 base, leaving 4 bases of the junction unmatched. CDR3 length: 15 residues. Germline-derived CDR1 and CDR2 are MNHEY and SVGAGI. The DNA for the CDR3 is TGTGCCAGCAGTTACTTGGGAGGGAGGACAGATACGCAGTATTTT. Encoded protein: CASSYLGGRTDTQYF.

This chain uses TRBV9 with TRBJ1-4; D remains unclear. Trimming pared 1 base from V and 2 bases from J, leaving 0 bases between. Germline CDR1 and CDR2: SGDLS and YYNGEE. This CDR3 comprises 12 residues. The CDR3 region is CASSVTNEKLFF. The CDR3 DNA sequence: TGTGCCAGCAGCGTAACTAATGAAAAACTGTTTTTT.

CDR3 sequence (DNA): TGTGCCAGCAGTCCCTTAGGGGGGCTGACTAATGAAAAACTGTTTTTT. Amino acids: CASSPLGGLTNEKLFF. This chain connects TRBV7-3 to TRBJ1-4; a possible D gene is TRBD1 (6 bases). Germline V gene data show CDR1 as SGHTA and CDR2 as FQGTGA. This CDR3 contains 16 residues. Trimming left V 6 bases short and J 2 bases short, with 16 bases between.

CDR3 DNA sequence: TGTGCCAGCTACACACTTAGGCTGGACGCCCAGCATTTT. The encoded protein is CASYTLRLDAQHF. The genes are TRBV28 and TRBJ1-5; D remains ambiguous. Trimming cost V 8 bases and J 11 bases, with 19 bases left between them. Per the germline V gene, CDR1 is MDHEN and CDR2 is SYDVKM. The CDR3 totals 13 residues.

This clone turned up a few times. Here the CDR3 reads CASSNRDYSGNTIYF. CDR3 DNA sequence: TGTGCCAGCAGTAACAGGGACTACTCTGGAAACACCATATATTTT. The chain combines TRBV6-1 with TRBJ1-3, with D tentatively TRBD1 (6 bases). The CDR3 loop spans 15 amino acids. Germline V gene lookup returns CDR1 MNHNS and CDR2 SASEGT. V was pared by 5 bases and J by 0 bases, with 11 bases between.

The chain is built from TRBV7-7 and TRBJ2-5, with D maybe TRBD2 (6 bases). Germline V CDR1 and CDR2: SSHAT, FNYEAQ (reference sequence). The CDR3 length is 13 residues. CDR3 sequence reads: CASGRGAQETQYF. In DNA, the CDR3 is TGTGCTAGCGGAAGAGGGGCCCAGGAGACCCAGTACTTC.

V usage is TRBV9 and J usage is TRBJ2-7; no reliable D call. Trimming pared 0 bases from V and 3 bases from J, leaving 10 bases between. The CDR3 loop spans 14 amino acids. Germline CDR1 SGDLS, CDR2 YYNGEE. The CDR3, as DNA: TGTGCCAGCAGCGTAGGAGTAGCTGGCTACGAGCAGTACTTC. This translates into CASSVGVAGYEQYF. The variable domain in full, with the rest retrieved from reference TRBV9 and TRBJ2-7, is DSGVTQTPKHLITATGQRVTLRCSPRSGDLSVYWYQQSLDQGLQFLIQYYNGEERAKGNILERFSAQQFPDLHSELNLSSLELGDSALYFCASSVGVAGYEQYFGPGTRLTVT.

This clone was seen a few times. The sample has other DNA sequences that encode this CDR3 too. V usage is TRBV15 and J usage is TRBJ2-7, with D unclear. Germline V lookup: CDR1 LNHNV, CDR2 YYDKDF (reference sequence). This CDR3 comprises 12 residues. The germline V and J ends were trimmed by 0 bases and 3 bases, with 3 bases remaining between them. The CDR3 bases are TGTGCCACCAGCAGAGACAGCTACGAGCAGTACTTC. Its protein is CATSRDSYEQYF.

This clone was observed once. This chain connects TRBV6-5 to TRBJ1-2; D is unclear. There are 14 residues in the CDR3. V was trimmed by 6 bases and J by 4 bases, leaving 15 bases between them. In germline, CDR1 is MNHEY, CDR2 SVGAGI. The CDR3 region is CASSPGALIYGYTF. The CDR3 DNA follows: TGTGCCAGCAGCCCTGGCGCCCTAATCTATGGCTACACCTTC.

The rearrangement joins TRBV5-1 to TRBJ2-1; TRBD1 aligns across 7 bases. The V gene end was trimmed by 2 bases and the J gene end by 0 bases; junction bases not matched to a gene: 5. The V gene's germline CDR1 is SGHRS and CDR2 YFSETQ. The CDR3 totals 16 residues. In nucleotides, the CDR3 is TGCGCCAGCAGCTTAAGACAGGGAACCTCCTACAATGAGCAGTTCTTC. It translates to CASSLRQGTSYNEQFF.

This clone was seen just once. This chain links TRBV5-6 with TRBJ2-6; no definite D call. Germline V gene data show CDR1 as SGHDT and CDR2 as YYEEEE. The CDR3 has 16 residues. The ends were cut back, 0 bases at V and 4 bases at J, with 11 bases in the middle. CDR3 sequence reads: CASSLAGAFGANVLTF. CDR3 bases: TGTGCCAGCAGCTTGGCCGGAGCTTTCGGGGCCAACGTCCTGACTTTC.

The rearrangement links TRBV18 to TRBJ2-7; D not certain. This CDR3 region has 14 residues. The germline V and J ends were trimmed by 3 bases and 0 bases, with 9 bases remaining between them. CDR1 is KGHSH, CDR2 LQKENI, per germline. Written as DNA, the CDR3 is TGTGCCAGCTCACCGGGTCGGGTCTCCTACGAGCAGTACTTC. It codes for CASSPGRVSYEQYF.

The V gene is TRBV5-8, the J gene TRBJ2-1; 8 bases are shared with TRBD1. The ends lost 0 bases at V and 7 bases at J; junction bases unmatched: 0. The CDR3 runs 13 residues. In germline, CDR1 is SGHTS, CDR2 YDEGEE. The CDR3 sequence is CASSLDRGNEQFF. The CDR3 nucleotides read TGTGCCAGCAGCTTGGACAGGGGGAATGAGCAGTTCTTC.

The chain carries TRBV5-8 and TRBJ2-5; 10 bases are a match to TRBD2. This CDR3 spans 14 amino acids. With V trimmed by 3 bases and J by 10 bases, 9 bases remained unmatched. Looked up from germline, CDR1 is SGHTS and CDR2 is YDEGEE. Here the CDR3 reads CASSSPGTSDIQYF. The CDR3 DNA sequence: TGTGCCAGCAGCTCGCCCGGGACTAGCGATATCCAGTACTTC.

The CDR3 sequence is CASSYEEGAVKFF. In nucleotides, the CDR3 is TGTGCCAGCTCGTATGAGGAGGGGGCGGTGAAGTTCTTC. J is TRBJ2-1 and V is TRBV18; D perhaps matches TRBD1 (7 bases). CDR3 size: 13 residues. In germline, CDR1 is KGHSH, CDR2 LQKENI. V was shortened by 6 bases and J by 14 bases, with 20 bases between the two germline ends. Drawing the rest from reference TRBV18 and TRBJ2-1, the complete variable domain is NAGVMQNPRHLVRRRGQEARLRCSPMKGHSHVYWYRQLPEEGLKFMVYLQKENIIDESGMPKERFSAEFPKEGPSILRIQQVVRGDSAAYFCASSYEEGAVKFFGPGTRLTVL.

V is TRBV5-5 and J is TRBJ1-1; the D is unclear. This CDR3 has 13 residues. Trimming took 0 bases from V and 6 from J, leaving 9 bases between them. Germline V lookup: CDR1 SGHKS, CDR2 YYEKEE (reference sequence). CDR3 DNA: TGTGCCAGCAGCTTGGTGAGTTGGGCTGAAGCTTTCTTT. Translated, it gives CASSLVSWAEAFF.

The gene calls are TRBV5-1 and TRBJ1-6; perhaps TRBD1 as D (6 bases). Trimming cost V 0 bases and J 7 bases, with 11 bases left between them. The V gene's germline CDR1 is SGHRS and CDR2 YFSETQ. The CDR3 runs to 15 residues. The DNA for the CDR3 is TGCGCCAGCAGCTTGGGGCAGGGGATAAATTCACCCCTCCACTTT. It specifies CASSLGQGINSPLHF.